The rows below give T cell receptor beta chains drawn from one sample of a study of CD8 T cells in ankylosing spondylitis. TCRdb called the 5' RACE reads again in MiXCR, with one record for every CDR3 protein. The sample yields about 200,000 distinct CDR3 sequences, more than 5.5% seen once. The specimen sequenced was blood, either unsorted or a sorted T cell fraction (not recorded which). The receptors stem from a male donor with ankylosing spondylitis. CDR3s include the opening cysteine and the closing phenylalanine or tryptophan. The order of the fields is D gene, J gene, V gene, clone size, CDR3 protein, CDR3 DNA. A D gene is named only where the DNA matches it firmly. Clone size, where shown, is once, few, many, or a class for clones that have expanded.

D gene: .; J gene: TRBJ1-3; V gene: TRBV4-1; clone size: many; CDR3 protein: CASSQAAVSGNTIYF; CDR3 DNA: TGCGCCAGCAGCCAAGCGGCAGTCTCTGGAAACACCATATATTTT
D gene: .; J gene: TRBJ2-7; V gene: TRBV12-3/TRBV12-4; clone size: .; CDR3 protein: CASTHGPPGYEQYF; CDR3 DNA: TGTGCCAGCACCCATGGGCCACCGGGGTACGAGCAGTACTTC
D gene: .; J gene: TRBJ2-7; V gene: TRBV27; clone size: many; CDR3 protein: CASSIEQYF; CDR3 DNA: TGTGCCAGCAGTATTGAGCAGTACTTC
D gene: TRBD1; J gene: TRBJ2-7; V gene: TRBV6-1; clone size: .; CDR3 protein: CASSQGATSYEQYF; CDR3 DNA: TGTGCCAGCAGCCAGGGGGCCACCTCCTACGAGCAGTACTTC
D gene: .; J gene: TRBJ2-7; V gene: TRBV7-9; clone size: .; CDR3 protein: CASSPRGFDEQYF; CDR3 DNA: TGTGCCAGCAGCCCCCGTGGGTTCGACGAGCAGTACTTC
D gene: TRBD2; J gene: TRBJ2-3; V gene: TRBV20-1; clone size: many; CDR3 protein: CSARDHGGSTDTQYF; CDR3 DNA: TGCAGTGCTAGAGATCACGGGGGGAGCACAGATACGCAGTATTTT
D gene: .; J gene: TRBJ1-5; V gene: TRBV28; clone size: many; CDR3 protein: CASSPLGLPQGQPQHF; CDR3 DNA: TGTGCCAGCAGTCCACTCGGACTTCCCCAAGGCCAGCCCCAGCATTTT
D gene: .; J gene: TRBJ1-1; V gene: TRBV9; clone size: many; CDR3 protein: CASSVGGKTEAFF; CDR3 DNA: TGTGCCAGCAGCGTAGGAGGGAAAACTGAAGCTTTCTTT
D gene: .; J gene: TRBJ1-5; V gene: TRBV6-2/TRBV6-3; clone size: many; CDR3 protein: CASSGRRGLQPQHF; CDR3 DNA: TGTGCCAGCAGTGGCAGGCGGGGTTTGCAGCCCCAGCATTTT
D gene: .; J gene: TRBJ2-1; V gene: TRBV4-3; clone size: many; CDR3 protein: CASSQDRMGFPPEQFF; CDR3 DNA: TGCGCCAGCAGCCAAGATCGGATGGGGTTCCCTCCTGAGCAGTTCTTC
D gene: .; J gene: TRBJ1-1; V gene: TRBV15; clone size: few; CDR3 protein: CATIGRPGNTEAFF; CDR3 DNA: TGTGCCACCATAGGGCGGCCTGGGAACACTGAAGCTTTCTTT
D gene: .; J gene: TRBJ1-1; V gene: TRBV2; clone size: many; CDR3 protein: CALRQANTEAFF; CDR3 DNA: TGTGCCTTACGACAGGCGAACACTGAAGCTTTCTTT
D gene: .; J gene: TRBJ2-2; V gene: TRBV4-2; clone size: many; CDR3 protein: CASSQEAQGNTGELFF; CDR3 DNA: TGTGCCAGCAGCCAAGAAGCACAGGGAAACACCGGGGAGCTGTTTTTT
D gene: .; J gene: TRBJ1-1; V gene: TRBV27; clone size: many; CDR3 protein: CASSLRQINTEAFF; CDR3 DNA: TGTGCCAGCAGTTTACGACAGATAAACACTGAAGCTTTCTTT
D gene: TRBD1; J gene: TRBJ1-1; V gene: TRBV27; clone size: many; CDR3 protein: CASSLGPGQGIRTEAFF; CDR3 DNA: TGTGCCAGCAGTTTAGGCCCGGGACAGGGGATCCGGACTGAAGCTTTCTTT
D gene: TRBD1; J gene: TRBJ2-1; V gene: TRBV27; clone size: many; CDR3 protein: CASSWDGTGDPSKEQFF; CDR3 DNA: TGTGCCAGCAGTTGGGACGGGACAGGGGACCCTTCAAAGGAGCAGTTCTTC
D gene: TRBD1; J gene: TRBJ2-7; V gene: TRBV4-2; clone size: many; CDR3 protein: CASSQSGGESREQYF; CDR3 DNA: TGTGCCAGCAGCCAATCAGGGGGCGAGTCGCGGGAGCAGTACTTC
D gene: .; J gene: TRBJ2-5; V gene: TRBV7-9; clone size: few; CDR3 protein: CASSLAFIQETQYF; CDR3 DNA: TGTGCCAGCAGCTTAGCCTTTATACAAGAGACCCAGTACTTC
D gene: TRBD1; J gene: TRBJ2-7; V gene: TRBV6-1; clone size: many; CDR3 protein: CASTRRQGAYEQYF; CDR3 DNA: TGTGCCAGCACTAGGCGGCAGGGGGCCTACGAGCAGTACTTC
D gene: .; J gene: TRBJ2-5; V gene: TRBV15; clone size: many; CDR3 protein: CATSGDSRDIFQETQYF; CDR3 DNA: TGTGCCACCAGCGGAGACTCCCGGGACATCTTTCAAGAGACCCAGTACTTC
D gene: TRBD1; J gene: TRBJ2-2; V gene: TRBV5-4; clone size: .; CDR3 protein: CASSFTGGGGELFF; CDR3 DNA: TGTGCCAGCAGCTTTACAGGGGGCGGCGGGGAGCTGTTTTTT
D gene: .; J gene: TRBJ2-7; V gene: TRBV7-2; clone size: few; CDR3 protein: CASSSITGFSYEQYF; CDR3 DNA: TGTGCCAGCAGCTCCATAACCGGGTTCTCCTACGAGCAGTACTTC
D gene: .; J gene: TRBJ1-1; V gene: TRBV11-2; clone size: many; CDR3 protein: CASSIQDPRDPLNTEAFF; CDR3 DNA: TGTGCCAGCAGCATACAAGACCCTCGGGATCCTTTGAACACTGAAGCTTTCTTT
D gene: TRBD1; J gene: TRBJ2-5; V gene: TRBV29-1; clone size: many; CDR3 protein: CSVEVGQGGQETQYF; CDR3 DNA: TGCAGCGTTGAAGTAGGACAGGGGGGCCAAGAGACCCAGTACTTC
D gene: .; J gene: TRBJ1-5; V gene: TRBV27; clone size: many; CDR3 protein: CASSLSSNQPQHF; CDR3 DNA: TGTGCCAGCAGTTTAAGTAGCAATCAGCCCCAGCATTTT
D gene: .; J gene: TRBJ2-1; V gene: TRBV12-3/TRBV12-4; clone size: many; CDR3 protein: CASRPRDYNEQFF; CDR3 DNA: TGTGCCAGCAGACCCCGGGACTACAATGAGCAGTTCTTC
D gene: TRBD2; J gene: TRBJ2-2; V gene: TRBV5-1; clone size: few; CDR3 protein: CASSLGGANGELFF; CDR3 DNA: TGCGCCAGCAGCCTCGGGGGGGCTAACGGGGAGCTGTTTTTT
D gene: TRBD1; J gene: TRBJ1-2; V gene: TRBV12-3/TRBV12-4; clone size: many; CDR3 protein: CASSLSPGGSFDGYTF; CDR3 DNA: TGTGCCAGCAGTTTAAGTCCAGGGGGATCGTTCGATGGCTACACCTTC
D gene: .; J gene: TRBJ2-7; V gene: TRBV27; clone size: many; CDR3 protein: CASSFGAYYEQYF; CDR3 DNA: TGTGCCAGCAGTTTTGGCGCTTACTACGAGCAGTACTTC
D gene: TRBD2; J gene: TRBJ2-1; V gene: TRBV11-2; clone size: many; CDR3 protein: CASSSVAGGRNEQFF; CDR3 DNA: TGTGCCAGCAGCTCAGTAGCGGGGGGTAGGAATGAGCAGTTCTTC